Presented here are 8 T cell receptor beta chains from one specimen sequenced in a study of T-cell reconstitution after alpha-beta-depleted transplantation in children. Using unique molecular identifiers, the investigators prepared the TCRbeta library. TCRdb reanalysed the PCR reads using MiXCR and keeps one entry per CDR3 protein. The profile covers around 380,000 distinct CDR3 sequences, with about a tenth appearing a single time and 4.5% to 7% taken by the ten largest. This material consisted of PBMCs from the stem cell graft donor, taken from the stem cell graft. The receptors stem from a human donor who donated a stem cell graft to a child with acute myeloid leukemia.

This clonotype was detected a few times. This chain uses TRBV7-2 with TRBJ2-1; perhaps TRBD1 as D (5 bases). The ends were cut back, 2 bases at V and 7 bases at J, with 15 bases in the middle. The CDR3 loop spans 15 amino acids. Germline V gives CDR1 SGHTA, CDR2 FQGNSA. CDR3 sequence: CASSLFLTPGNEQFF. In nucleotides, the CDR3 is TGTGCCAGCAGCTTATTTCTGACCCCAGGGAATGAGCAGTTCTTC.

This chain links TRBV9 with TRBJ2-1; 10 nucleotides align to TRBD2. V was pared by 0 bases and J by 8 bases, with 5 bases of the junction left unmatched. This CDR3 is built from 15 residues. Germline CDR1 SGDLS, CDR2 YYNGEE. For the CDR3, the DNA is TGTGCCAGCAGCGTAGCCATTAGCGGGGGGTATGAGCAGTTCTTC. As protein: CASSVAISGGYEQFF. Supplemented by reference TRBV9 and TRBJ2-1, the full variable domain reads DSGVTQTPKHLITATGQRVTLRCSPRSGDLSVYWYQQSLDQGLQFLIQYYNGEERAKGNILERFSAQQFPDLHSELNLSSLELGDSALYFCASSVAISGGYEQFFGPGTRLTVL.

The gene calls are TRBV29-1 and TRBJ2-1; D is possibly TRBD1 (6 bases). Trimming stripped 6 bases from V and 4 bases from J, with 16 bases between. The germline CDR1 and CDR2 sequences are SQVTM and ANQGSEA. The CDR3 covers 14 residues. The CDR3 region is CSVGGQWAYNEQFF. In DNA, the CDR3 is TGCAGCGTCGGCGGACAGTGGGCTTACAATGAGCAGTTCTTC.

The chain joins TRBV4-2 to TRBJ2-3, with 8 bases that match TRBD2. The CDR3 has 15 residues. V shed 0 bases and J 6 bases; nucleotides not matched to a gene: 5. Germline V gene sequence: CDR1 LGHNA, CDR2 YNFKEQ. The CDR3 reads CASSQETSVRDTQYF. CDR3 in DNA: TGTGCCAGCAGCCAAGAGACTAGCGTCCGTGATACGCAGTATTTT.

This clonotype was detected once. The chain couples TRBV20-1 to TRBJ1-2; a possible D gene is TRBD1 (5 bases). The CDR3 totals 14 residues. The V gene's germline CDR1 is DFQATT and CDR2 SNEGSKA (reference sequence). V dropped 1 base and J dropped 4 bases, with 13 bases sitting between them. CDR3 region: CSARADILPYGYTF. In DNA form, the CDR3 reads TGCAGTGCTAGAGCGGACATTCTACCCTATGGCTACACCTTC.

The chain couples TRBV19 to TRBJ1-1; TRBD1 might be the D (6 bases). The CDR3 totals 14 residues. Germline CDR1 reads LNHDA; CDR2 reads SQIVND (reference sequence). V was cut by 5 bases and J by 5 bases, with 15 bases left in between. CDR3 sequence reads: CASSLRRGQTEAFF. The CDR3 DNA follows: TGTGCCAGTAGTCTTCGCAGGGGTCAAACTGAAGCTTTCTTT.

The J gene is TRBJ2-3, the V gene TRBV4-2; 9 bases agree with TRBD1. The CDR3 is 17 amino acids. CDR1 is LGHNA, CDR2 YNFKEQ, per germline. The junction had 7 bases not matched to a gene; V was cut back by 2 bases and J by 1 base. CDR3 residues: CASSQSLRDRGTDTQYF. The CDR3 DNA reads TGTGCCAGCAGCCAAAGTCTTCGGGACAGGGGCACAGATACGCAGTATTTT.

V and J are TRBV11-1 and TRBJ2-5, with 7 bases identical to TRBD1. This CDR3 region has 18 residues. Per the germline V gene, CDR1 is SGHAT and CDR2 is FQDESV (reference sequence). J lost 4 bases, V lost 2 bases, and 16 bases had no gene match. Here the CDR3 DNA reads TGTGCCAGCAGCTTAACCCCCCGATCCGACAGGGATGGAGAGACCCAGTACTTC. This gives the protein CASSLTPRSDRDGETQYF.